This T cell receptor beta chain is drawn from a study of T cell responses to AZD1222 COVID-19 vaccine. Overall study results and limits: The study found vaccine-associated CD4 TCRs spanning spike, dominant at 160-218 and 743-854. When two AZD1222 doses had been given, Spike-specific TCR breadth and depth rose.

Concerning this clone: Its antigen is as yet unknown.

Generated by immunoSEQ multiplex PCR, the TCRdb table keeps only in-frame clones and is missing some. The sample lists approximately 190,000 clones, approximately 90% occurring once. CDR3 length: 14 amino acids. Germline V gives CDR1 SEHNR, CDR2 FQNEAQ (reference sequence). V lost 5 bases to trimming and J lost 8 bases; unmatched junction nucleotides: 7. Sequences were derived from peripheral blood, sampled on day 0 of AZD1222 vaccination. This clonotype originated in an adult in good health. The chain links TRBV7-9 to TRBJ1-4, with TRBD1 matching 8 bases. CDR3 DNA sequence: TGTGCCAGCAGCCGACAGGGGTCGGTAGAAAAACTGTTTTTT. Translation: CASSRQGSVEKLFF.